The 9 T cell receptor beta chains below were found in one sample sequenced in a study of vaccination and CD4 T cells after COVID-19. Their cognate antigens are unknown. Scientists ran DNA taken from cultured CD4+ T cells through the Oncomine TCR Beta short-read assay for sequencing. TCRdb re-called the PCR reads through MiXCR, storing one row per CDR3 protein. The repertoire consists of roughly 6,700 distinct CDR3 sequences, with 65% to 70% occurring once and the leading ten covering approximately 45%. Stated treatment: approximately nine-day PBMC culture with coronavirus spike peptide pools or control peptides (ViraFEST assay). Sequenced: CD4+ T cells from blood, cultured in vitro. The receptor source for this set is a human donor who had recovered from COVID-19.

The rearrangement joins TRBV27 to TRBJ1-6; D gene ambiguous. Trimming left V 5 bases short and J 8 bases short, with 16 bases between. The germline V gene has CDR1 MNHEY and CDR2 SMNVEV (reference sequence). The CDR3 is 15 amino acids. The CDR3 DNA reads TGTGCCAGCAGTGAGGGATTCGCGAGTTATTCACCCCTCCACTTT. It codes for CASSEGFASYSPLHF.

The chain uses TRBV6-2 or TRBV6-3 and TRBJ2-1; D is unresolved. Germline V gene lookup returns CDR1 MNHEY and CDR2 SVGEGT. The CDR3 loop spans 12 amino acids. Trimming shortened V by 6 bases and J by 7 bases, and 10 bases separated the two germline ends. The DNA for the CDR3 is TGTGCCAGCAGGGGATTCGGGAATGAGCAGTTCTTC. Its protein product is CASRGFGNEQFF.

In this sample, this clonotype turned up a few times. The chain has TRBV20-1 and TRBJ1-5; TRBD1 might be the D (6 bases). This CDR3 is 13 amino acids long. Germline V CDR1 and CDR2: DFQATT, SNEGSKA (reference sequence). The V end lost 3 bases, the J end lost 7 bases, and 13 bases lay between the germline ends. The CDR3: CSASPRGGQPQHF. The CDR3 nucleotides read TGCAGTGCTAGCCCAAGGGGGGGCCAGCCCCAGCATTTT.

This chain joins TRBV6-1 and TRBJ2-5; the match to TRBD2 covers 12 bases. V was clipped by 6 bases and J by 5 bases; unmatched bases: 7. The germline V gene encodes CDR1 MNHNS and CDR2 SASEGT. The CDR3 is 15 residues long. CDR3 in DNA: TGTGCCAGCAGCCTACTAGCGGGAGGCCCCGAGACCCAGTACTTC. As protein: CASSLLAGGPETQYF.

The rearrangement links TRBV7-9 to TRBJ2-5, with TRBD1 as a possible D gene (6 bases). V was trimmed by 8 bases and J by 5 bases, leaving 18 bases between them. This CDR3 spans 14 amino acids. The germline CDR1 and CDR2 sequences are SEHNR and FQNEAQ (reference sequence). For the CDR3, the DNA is TGTGCCAGCGGGCAGGGGAACGGATGGGAGACCCAGTACTTC. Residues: CASGQGNGWETQYF.

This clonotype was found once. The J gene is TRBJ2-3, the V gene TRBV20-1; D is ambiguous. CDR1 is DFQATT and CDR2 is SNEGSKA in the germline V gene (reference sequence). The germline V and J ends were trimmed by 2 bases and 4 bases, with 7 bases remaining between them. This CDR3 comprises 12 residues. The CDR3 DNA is TGCAGTGCTAGATACCAACCAGATACGCAGTATTTT. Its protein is CSARYQPDTQYF.

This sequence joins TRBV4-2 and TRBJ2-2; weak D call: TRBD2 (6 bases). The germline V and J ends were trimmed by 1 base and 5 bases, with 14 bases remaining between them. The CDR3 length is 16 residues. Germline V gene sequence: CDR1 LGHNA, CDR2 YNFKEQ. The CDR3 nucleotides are TGTGCCAGCAGCCAAGTTCATGGGGGGATGACCGGGGAGCTGTTTTTT. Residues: CASSQVHGGMTGELFF.

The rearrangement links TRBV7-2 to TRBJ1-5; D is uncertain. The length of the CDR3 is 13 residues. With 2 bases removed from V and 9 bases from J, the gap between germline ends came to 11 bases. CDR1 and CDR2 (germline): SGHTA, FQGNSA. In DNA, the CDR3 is TGTGCCAGCAGCTTAATGGAATCAGGGCCCCAGCATTTT. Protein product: CASSLMESGPQHF. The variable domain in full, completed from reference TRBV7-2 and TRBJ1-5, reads GAGVSQSPSNKVTEKGKDVELRCDPISGHTALYWYRQSLGQGLEFLIYFQGNSAPDKSGLPSDRFSAERTGGSVSTLTIQRTQQEDSAVYLCASSLMESGPQHFGDGTRLSIL.

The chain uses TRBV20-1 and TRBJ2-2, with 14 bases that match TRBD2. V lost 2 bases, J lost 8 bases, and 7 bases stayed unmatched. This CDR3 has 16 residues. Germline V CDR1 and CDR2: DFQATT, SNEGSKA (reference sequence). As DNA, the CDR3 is TGCAGTGCTAGAAAGACTAGCGGGAGGGCCCGGGGGGAGCTGTTTTTT. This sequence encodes CSARKTSGRARGELFF.